These T cell receptor beta chains were read from a single sample in a study of beta chain features in type 1 diabetes. Here immunoSEQ multiplex PCR was the method, and the copy in TCRdb shows in-frame clones only, minus some. The repertoire consists of 200,000 to 300,000 clones, with 11% occurring once and the leading ten covering 0.017%. Specimen: naive CD4+ T cells from blood. The receptor set was obtained from a young man with type 1 diabetes. CDR3s include the opening cysteine and the closing phenylalanine or tryptophan. A D gene is named only where the DNA matches it firmly. Not every row has a clone size; where given, it reads once, few, many or a size class.

>TRBV5-4|TRBJ2-7|TRBD2|NA
TGTGCCAGCAGCCCATCGGGACTAGTCGGGCAGTACTTC
CASSPSGLVGQYF
>TRBV11-1|TRBJ2-3|TRBD2|NA
TGTGCCAGCAGCTTTGCGGGGGGAAGCACAGATACGCAGTATTTT
CASSFAGGSTDTQYF
>TRBV5-1|TRBJ2-2|NA|NA
TGCGCCAGCAGCTTGCTTGACACCACCGGCACCGGGGAGCTGTTTTTT
CASSLLDTTGTGELFF
>TRBV5-1|TRBJ2-1|NA|few
TGCGCCAGCAGCTTCTCGGGGGATGAGCAGTTCTTC
CASSFSGDEQFF
>TRBV9|TRBJ2-1|NA|NA
TGTGCCAGCAGCCCCCGCATCAGCTCCTACAATGAGCAGTTCTTC
CASSPRISSYNEQFF
>TRBV29-1|TRBJ1-1|TRBD1|NA
TGCAGCGTTGTCGGGACAGGGGCCACTGAAGCTTTCTTT
CSVVGTGATEAFF
>TRBV5-1|TRBJ2-2|NA|few
TGCGCCAGCAGCTTCATCGGGACCGGGGAGCTGTTTTTT
CASSFIGTGELFF
>TRBV5-1|TRBJ2-7|NA|few
TGCGCCAGCAGCTTGTCTCCGCGGGACTACGAGCAGTACTTC
CASSLSPRDYEQYF
>TRBV7-2|TRBJ2-7|TRBD1|NA
TGTGCCAGCAGCAGCAGACAGGGCTCGGGCGAGCAGTACTTC
CASSSRQGSGEQYF
>TRBV6-5|TRBJ2-7|TRBD1|few
TGTGCCAGCAGGAAGGACAGGGACGGGTACGAGCAGTACTTC
CASRKDRDGYEQYF
>TRBV18|TRBJ1-1|TRBD1|few
TGTGCCAGCTCACCACCGGGACAGCGGAACACTGAAGCTTTCTTT
CASSPPGQRNTEAFF
>TRBV4-3|TRBJ2-1|NA|NA
TGCGCCAGCAGCCCAGGCAGGGACTACAATGAGCAGTTCTTC
CASSPGRDYNEQFF
>TRBV30|TRBJ1-6|TRBD1|few
TGTGCCTGGAGAATCGCGGGACAGGGAATTAATTCACCCCTCCACTTT
CAWRIAGQGINSPLHF
>TRBV6-5|TRBJ2-2|NA|few
TGTGCCAGCACCTACGGGGGATCTACCGGGGAGCTGTTTTTT
CASTYGGSTGELFF
>TRBV15|TRBJ2-7|TRBD1|NA
TGTGCCACCAGCAGTAATTCCGGGACAGTCCACTACGAGCAGTACTTC
CATSSNSGTVHYEQYF
>TRBV5-6|TRBJ2-1|TRBD2|NA
TGTGCCAGCAGCTTTGCGGGGATAGCGGGGGGGAATGAGCAGTTCTTC
CASSFAGIAGGNEQFF
>TRBV4-1|TRBJ2-2|TRBD1|NA
TGCGCCAGCAGCCATCCACAAACAGGGGCCGGGGAGCTGTTTTTT
CASSHPQTGAGELFF
>TRBV5-1|TRBJ2-1|NA|few
TGCGCCAGCAGCTCCCTCGGGGTAGCGCCCAATGAGCAGTTCTTC
CASSSLGVAPNEQFF
>TRBV28|TRBJ2-5|TRBD2|few
TGTGCCAGCGCGGGGGTCCAAGAGACCCAGTACTTC
CASAGVQETQYF
>TRBV28|TRBJ1-1|NA|few
TGTGCCAGCAGTGAGAACAGGAACACTGAAGCTTTCTTT
CASSENRNTEAFF
>TRBV5-4|TRBJ2-7|NA|few
TGTGCCAGCAGCCTACGTTCCCGGGACACGTCTCGGGAGCAGTACTTC
CASSLRSRDTSREQYF
>TRBV2|TRBJ1-2|TRBD1|NA
TGTGCCAGCAGGTTGGGACAGTCTAACTATGGCTACACCTTC
CASRLGQSNYGYTF
>TRBV4-1|TRBJ2-6|NA|few
TGCGCCAGCAGCCCACCCAGGGGGGAGTCTGGGGCCAACGTCCTGACTTTC
CASSPPRGESGANVLTF
>TRBV5-1|TRBJ2-1|TRBD2|few
TGCGCCAGCAGCTTGAGGACTAGCGGGGGCAATGAGCAGTTCTTC
CASSLRTSGGNEQFF
>TRBV7-3|TRBJ2-7|TRBD2|few
TGTGCCAGCAGCTCCTCGCGGGGGAGCGAGCAGTACTTC
CASSSSRGSEQYF
>TRBV18|TRBJ2-1|NA|NA
TGTGCCAGCTCACCTCAGGGGTTGCGAGAGCAGTTCTTC
CASSPQGLREQFF
>TRBV30|TRBJ2-4|NA|few
TGTGCCTGGAGTGTACGAGGCTACATTCAGTACTTC
CAWSVRGYIQYF
>TRBV2|TRBJ2-3|TRBD1|NA
TGTGCCAGCAGGAAACAGGGCCCAGGGGGTACGCAGTATTTT
CASRKQGPGGTQYF